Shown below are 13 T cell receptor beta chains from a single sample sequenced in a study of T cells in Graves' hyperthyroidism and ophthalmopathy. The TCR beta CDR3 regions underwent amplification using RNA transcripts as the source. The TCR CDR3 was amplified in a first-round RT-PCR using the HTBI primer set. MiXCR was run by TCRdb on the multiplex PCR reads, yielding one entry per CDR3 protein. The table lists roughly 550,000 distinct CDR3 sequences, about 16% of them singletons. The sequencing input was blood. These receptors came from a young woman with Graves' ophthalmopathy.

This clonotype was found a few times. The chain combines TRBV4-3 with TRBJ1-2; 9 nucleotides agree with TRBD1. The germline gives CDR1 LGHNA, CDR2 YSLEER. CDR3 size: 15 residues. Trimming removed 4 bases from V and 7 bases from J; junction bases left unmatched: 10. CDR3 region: CASSLSGTGNSGYTF. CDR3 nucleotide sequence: TGCGCCAGCAGCCTATCCGGGACAGGGAATAGTGGCTACACCTTC.

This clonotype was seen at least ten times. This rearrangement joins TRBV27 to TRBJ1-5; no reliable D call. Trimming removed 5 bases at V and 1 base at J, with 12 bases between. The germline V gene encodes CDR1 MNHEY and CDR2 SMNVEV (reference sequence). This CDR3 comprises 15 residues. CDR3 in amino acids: CASSIYPESNQPQHF. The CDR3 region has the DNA TGTGCCAGCAGTATCTACCCAGAGAGCAATCAGCCCCAGCATTTT.

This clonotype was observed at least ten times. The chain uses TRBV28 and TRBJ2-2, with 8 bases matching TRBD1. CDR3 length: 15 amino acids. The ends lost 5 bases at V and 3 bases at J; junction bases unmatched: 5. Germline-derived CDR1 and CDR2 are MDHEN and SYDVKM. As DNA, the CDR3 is TGTGCCAGCAGTGGACAGGGACGATACACCGGGGAGCTGTTTTTT. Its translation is CASSGQGRYTGELFF.

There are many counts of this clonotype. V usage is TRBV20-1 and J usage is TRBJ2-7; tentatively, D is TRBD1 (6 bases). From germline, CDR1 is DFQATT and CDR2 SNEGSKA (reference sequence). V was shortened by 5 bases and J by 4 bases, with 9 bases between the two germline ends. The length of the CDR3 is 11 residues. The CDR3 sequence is CSAQGTYEQYF. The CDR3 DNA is TGCAGTGCTCAGGGGACGTACGAGCAGTACTTC.

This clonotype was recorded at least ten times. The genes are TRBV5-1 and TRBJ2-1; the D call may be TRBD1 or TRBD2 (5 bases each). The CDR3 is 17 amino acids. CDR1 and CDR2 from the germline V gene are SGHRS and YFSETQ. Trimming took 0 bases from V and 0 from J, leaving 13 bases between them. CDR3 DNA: TGCGCCAGCAGCTTGGTAGGGACGGGGATCTCCTACAATGAGCAGTTCTTC. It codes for CASSLVGTGISYNEQFF.

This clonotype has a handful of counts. The CDR3 spells CSARDYRGQEQYF. CDR3 coding DNA: TGCAGTGCTAGAGATTACAGGGGGCAAGAGCAGTACTTC. The V and J genes are TRBV20-1 and TRBJ2-7, with TRBD1 matching 9 bases. Germline V gene data show CDR1 as DFQATT and CDR2 as SNEGSKA (reference sequence). This CDR3 spans 13 amino acids. V trimming: 0 bases; J trimming: 7 bases; junction bases outside the gene matches: 4.

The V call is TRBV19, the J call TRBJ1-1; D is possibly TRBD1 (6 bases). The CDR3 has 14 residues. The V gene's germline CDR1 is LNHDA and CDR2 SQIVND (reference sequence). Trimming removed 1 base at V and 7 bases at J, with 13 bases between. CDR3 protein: CASSIGAGADEAFF. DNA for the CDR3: TGTGCCAGTAGTATAGGGGCAGGGGCAGATGAAGCTTTCTTT.

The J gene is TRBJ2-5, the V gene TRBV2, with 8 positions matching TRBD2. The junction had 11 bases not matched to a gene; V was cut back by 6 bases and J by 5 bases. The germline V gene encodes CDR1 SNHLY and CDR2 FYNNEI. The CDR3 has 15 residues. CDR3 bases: TGTGCCAGCAGGAATCTAGCGGGCTCATGGGAGACCCAGTACTTC. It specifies CASRNLAGSWETQYF. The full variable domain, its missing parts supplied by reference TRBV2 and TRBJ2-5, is EPEVTQTPSHQVTQMGQEVILRCVPISNHLYFYWYRQILGQKVEFLVSFYNNEISEKSEIFDDQFSVERPDGSNFTLKIRSTKLEDSAMYFCASRNLAGSWETQYFGPGTRLLVL.

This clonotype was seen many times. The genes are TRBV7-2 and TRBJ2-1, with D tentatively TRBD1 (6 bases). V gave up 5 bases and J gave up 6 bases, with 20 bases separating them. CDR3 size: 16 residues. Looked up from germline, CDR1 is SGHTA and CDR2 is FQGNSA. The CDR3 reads CASSLNVGQLLNEQFF. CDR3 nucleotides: TGTGCCAGCAGCCTTAACGTAGGACAGCTACTCAATGAGCAGTTCTTC.

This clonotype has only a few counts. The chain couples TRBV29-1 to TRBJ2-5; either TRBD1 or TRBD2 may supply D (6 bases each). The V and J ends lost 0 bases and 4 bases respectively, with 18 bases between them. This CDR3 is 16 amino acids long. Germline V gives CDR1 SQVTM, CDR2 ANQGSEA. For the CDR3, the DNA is TGCAGCGTTGAAGATAGGGGCCGGGGGCGGGTAGAGACCCAGTACTTC. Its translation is CSVEDRGRGRVETQYF.

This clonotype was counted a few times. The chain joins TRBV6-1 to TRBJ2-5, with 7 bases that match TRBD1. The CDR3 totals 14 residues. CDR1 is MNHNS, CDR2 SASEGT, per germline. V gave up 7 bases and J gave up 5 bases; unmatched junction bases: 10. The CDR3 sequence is CASTETRGRETQYF. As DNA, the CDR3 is TGTGCCAGCACCGAAACGAGGGGGCGGGAGACCCAGTACTTC.

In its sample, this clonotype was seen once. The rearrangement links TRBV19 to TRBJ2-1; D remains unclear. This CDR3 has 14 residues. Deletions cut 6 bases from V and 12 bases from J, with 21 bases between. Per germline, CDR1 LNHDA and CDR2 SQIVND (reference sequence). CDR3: CASRPPGQFMVQFF. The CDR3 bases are TGTGCCAGTAGACCGCCCGGGCAGTTTATGGTGCAGTTCTTC.

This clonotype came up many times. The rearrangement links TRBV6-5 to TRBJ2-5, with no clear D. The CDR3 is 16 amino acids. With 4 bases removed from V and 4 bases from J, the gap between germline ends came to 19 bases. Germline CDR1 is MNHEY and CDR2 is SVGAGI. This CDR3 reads CASSLSPSPRGETQYF. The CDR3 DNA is TGTGCCAGCAGTTTAAGCCCCTCCCCCCGTGGAGAGACCCAGTACTTC.